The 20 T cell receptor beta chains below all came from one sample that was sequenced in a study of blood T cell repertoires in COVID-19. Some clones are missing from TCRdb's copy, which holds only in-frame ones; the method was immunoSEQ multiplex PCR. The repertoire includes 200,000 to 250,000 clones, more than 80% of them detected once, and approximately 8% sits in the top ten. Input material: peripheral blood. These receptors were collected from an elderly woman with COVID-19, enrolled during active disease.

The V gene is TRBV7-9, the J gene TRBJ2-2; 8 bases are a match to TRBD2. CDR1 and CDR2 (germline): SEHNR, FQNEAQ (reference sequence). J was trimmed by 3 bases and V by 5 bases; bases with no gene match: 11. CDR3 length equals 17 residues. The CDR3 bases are TGTGCCAGCAGCCAAAGGGCACTAGCGGAGCACACCGGGGAGCTGTTTTTT. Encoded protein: CASSQRALAEHTGELFF.

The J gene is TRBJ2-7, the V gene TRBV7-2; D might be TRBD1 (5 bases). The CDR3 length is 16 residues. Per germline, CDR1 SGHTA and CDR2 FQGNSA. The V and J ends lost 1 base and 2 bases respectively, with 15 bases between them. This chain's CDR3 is CASSLDVARATYEQYF. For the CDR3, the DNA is TGTGCCAGCAGCTTAGATGTCGCCAGGGCTACCTACGAGCAGTACTTC.

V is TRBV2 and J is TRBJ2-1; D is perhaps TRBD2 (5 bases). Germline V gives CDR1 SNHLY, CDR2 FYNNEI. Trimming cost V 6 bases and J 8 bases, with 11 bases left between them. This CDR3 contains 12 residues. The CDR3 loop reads CASRVGSDEQFF. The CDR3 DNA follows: TGTGCCAGCAGGGTTGGGAGCGATGAGCAGTTCTTC.

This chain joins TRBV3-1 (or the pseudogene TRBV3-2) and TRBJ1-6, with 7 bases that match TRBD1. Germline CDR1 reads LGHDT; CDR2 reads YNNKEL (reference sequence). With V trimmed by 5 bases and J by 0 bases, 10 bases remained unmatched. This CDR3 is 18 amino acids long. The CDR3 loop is CASSFRGTASSYNSPLHF. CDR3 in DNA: TGTGCCAGCAGCTTCCGAGGGACAGCGAGCTCCTATAATTCACCCCTCCACTTT.

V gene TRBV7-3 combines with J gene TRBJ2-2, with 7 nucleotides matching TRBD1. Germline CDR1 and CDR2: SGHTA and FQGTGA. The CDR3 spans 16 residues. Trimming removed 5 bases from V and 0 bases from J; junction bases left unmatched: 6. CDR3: CASSQTGAANTGELFF. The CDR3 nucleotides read TGTGCCAGCAGCCAAACAGGGGCCGCGAACACCGGGGAGCTGTTTTTT.

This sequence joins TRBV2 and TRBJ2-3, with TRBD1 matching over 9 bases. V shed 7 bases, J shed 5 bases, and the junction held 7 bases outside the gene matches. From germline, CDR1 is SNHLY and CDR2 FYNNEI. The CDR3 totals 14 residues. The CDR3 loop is CASTDRGGEDTQYF. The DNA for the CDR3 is TGTGCCAGCACCGACAGGGGGGGGGAAGATACGCAGTATTTT.

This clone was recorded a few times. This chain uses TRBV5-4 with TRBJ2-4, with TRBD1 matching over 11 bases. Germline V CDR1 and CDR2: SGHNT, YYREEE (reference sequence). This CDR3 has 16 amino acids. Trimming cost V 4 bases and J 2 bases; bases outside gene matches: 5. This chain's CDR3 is CASSPGQGGTKNIQYF. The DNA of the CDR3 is TGTGCCAGCAGCCCGGGACAGGGGGGAACCAAAAACATTCAGTACTTC.

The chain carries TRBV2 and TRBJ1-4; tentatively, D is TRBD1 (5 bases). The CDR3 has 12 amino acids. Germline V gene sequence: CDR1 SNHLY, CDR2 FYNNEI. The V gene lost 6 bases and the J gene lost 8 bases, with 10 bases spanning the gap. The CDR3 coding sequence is TGTGCCAGCAGCCGGGGGTGGGAAAAACTGTTTTTT. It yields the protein CASSRGWEKLFF.

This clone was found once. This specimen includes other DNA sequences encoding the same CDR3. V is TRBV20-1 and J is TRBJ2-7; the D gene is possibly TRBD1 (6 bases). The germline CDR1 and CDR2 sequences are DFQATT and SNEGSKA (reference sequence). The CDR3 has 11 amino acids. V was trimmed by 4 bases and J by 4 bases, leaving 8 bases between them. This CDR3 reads CSAKGGYEQYF. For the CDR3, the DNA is TGCAGTGCTAAAGGGGGTTACGAGCAGTACTTC.

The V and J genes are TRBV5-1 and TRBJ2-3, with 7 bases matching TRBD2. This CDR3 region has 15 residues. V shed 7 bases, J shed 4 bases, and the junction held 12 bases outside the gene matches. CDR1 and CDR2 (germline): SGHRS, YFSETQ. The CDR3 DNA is TGCGCCAGCTCCCCGGGGAGGGTTCAAGCAGATACGCAGTATTTT. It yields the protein CASSPGRVQADTQYF.

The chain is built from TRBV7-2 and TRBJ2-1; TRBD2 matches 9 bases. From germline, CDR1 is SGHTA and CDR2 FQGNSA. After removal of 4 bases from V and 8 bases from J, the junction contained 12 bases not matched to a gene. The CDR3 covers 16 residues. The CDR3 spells CASSSRMRGGPHEQFF. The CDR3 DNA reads TGTGCCAGCAGCTCCAGGATGCGGGGGGGCCCCCATGAGCAGTTCTTC.

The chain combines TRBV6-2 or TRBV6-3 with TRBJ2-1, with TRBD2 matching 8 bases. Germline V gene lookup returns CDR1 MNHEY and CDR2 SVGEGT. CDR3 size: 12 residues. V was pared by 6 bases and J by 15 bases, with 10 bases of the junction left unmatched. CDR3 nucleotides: TGTGCCAGCAGCTTGAGCGGGAGTAAATTGTTCTTC. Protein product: CASSLSGSKLFF.

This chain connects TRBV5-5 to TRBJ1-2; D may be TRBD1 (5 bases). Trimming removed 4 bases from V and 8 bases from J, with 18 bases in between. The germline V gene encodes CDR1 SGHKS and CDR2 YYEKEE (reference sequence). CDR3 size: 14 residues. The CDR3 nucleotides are TGTGCCAGCAGCCTGGGAGCGCAGGGTGGAGGCTACACCTTC. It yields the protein CASSLGAQGGGYTF.

The CDR3 region has the DNA TGTGCCAGCAGTTACGGCGGGACGGCTAATGAAAAACTGTTTTTT. Protein sequence: CASSYGGTANEKLFF. The rearrangement joins TRBV6-5 to TRBJ1-4, with a tentative D call TRBD1 (5 bases). The germline CDR1 and CDR2 sequences are MNHEY and SVGAGI. Trimming stripped 2 bases from V and 3 bases from J, with 10 bases between. The CDR3 is 15 amino acids.

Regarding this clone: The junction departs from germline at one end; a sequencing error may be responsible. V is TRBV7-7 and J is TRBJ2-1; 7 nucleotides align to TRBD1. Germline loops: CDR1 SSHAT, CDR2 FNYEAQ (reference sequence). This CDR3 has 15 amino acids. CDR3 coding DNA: TGTGCTAGCAGCTTAGAACAGGGGTCCTACAATGAGCAGTTCTTC. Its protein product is CASSLEQGSYNEQFF.

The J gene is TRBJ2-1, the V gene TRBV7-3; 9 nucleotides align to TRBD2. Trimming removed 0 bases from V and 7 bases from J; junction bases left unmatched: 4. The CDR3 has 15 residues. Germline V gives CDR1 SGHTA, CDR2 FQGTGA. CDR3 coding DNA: TGTGCCAGCAGCTTAACGCGGGAGGGCGAGAATGAGCAGTTCTTC. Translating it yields CASSLTREGENEQFF.

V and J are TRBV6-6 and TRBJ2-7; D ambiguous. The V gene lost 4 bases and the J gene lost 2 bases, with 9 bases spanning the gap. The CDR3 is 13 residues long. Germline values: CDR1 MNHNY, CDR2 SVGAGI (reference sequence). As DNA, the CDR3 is TGTGCCAGCAGTTTAGACGGAGCCTACGAGCAGTACTTC. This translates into CASSLDGAYEQYF.

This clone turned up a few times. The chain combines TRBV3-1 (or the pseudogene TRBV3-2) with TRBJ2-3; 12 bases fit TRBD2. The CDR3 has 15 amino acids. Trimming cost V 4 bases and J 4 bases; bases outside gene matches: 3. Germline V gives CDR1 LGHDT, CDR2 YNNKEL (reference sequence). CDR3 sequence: CASSPSGGAPDTQYF. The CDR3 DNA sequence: TGTGCCAGCAGCCCTAGCGGGGGGGCCCCAGATACGCAGTATTTT.

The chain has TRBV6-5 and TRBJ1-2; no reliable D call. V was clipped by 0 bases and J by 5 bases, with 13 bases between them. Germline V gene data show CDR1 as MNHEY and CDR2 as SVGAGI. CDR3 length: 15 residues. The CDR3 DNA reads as TGTGCCAGCAGTTACTCGAGGGATTTCCAGTATGGCTACACCTTC. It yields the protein CASSYSRDFQYGYTF.

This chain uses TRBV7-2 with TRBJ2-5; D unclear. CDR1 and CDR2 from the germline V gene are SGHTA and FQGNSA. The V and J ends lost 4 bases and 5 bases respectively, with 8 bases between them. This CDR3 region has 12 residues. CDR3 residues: CASSSLRETQYF. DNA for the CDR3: TGTGCCAGCAGCTCCCTGCGGGAGACCCAGTACTTC.